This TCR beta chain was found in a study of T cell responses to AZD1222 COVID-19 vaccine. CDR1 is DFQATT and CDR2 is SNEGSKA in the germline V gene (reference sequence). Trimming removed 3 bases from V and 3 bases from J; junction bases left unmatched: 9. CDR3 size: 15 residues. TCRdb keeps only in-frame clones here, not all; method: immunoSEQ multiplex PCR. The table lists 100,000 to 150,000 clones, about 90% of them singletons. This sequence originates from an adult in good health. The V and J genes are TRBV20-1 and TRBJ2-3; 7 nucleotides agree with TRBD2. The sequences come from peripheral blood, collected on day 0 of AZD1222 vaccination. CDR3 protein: CSASVPSGHTDTQYF. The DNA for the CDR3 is TGCAGTGCTAGTGTCCCTAGCGGACATACAGATACGCAGTATTTT.